This T cell receptor beta chain was sequenced for a study of T cell responses to AZD1222 COVID-19 vaccine. Across the whole study: Second-dose schedules of about 4 or about 12 weeks were combined.

The protocol was immunoSEQ multiplex PCR, while the TCRdb copy is restricted to in-frame clones and leaves out a portion. The table shows tens of thousands of clones, with roughly 88% occurring only once. CDR1 KGHSH and CDR2 LQKENI come from the germline V gene. V was cut by 2 bases and J by 4 bases, with 14 bases left in between. The length of the CDR3 is 15 residues. The sequence derives from an adult in good health. The V and J genes are TRBV18 and TRBJ1-2, with D possibly being TRBD1 (6 bases). Sequences were derived from peripheral blood, sampled on day 0 of AZD1222 vaccination. CDR3 region: CASSPLAGQLYGYTF. The CDR3 nucleotides are TGTGCCAGCTCACCATTGGCAGGACAGCTCTATGGCTACACCTTC.